This TCR beta chain is from a study of blood T cell repertoires in COVID-19. Study in general: Acute-phase and convalescent COVID-19 samples originated in the United States, Italy and Spain. The analysed material was cDNA or gDNA that came from T cells, B-cell-depleted T cells, or PBMCs.

The CDR3 is 19 residues long. Trimming cost V 0 bases and J 2 bases, with 20 bases left between them. The method was immunoSEQ multiplex PCR; TCRdb's version includes in-frame clones alone and lacks a portion of them. Here the sample spans roughly 700,000 clones, about 87% being singletons. The V gene is TRBV23-1, the J gene TRBJ2-4; D is unclear. TRBV23-1 is filed as an ORF, its function uncertain. The receptor comes from a woman in her late teens or twenties with acute or convalescent COVID-19. Sequencing input: peripheral blood. CDR3 nucleotide sequence: TGCGCCAGCAGTCAATCCGAGGCACAAGTGCGTCTGACCAAAAACATTCAGTACTTC. It yields the protein CASSQSEAQVRLTKNIQYF.